This is a list of T cell receptor beta chains from one sample in a study of vaccination effects on CD4 cells after COVID-19. The repertoire was sequenced with immunoSEQ multiplex PCR; TCRdb's copy has only in-frame clones and lacks some. The sample shows roughly 64,000 clones, about two thirds of them seen only once. Their antigens are not known. The sample consisted of CD4+ T cells from PBMCs cultured without peptide, taken before COVID-19 vaccination. These receptors all stem from a human donor who had a prior SARS-CoV-2 infection. Each CDR3 is given without its conserved first and last residue. Each record gives: CDR3 length, J gene, V gene, CDR3 protein.

10 TRBJ2-7 TRBV5-1 ASSTSGDEQY
11 TRBJ2-7 TRBV5-6 ASSLLGPGEQY
14 TRBJ2-1 TRBV18 ASSPPTSGGTNEQF
14 TRBJ2-2 TRBV2 ASRPPSARNTGELF
11 TRBJ1-5 TRBV12-3/TRBV12-4 ASSLTGSQPQH
11 TRBJ1-6 TRBV6-5 ASSRQGGAPLH
13 TRBJ2-5 TRBV25-1 ASSEWYRGEETQY
14 TRBJ2-3 TRBV7-6 ASSLRVARGTDTQY
11 TRBJ2-5 TRBV27 ASSVLRDETQY
12 TRBJ2-3 TRBV30 AWTGGADTDTQY
12 TRBJ2-7 TRBV3-1/TRBV3-2 ASSLSGTAYEQY
13 TRBJ2-1 TRBV7-3 ASSLSQGTYNEQF
13 TRBJ2-2 TRBV25-1 ASMRTGYSTGELF
12 TRBJ2-7 TRBV4-1 ASSPLWASYEQY
11 TRBJ2-1 TRBV7-2 ASSPLLYGEQF
12 TRBJ1-6 TRBV5-1 ASSLGDRSSPLH
13 TRBJ1-3 TRBV9 ASSVEGGSGNTIY
12 TRBJ1-3 TRBV5-4 ASSTGGAGNTIY
11 TRBJ2-7 TRBV6-1 ASSEEVHYEQY
11 TRBJ1-1 TRBV7-6 ASSSEFNTEAF
16 TRBJ2-1 TRBV5-1 ASSLGGTSGRAYNEQF
13 TRBJ2-1 TRBV5-8 ASSFEGNSYNEQF
13 TRBJ1-1 TRBV7-3 ASSSSGGLGSEAF
13 TRBJ2-7 TRBV3-1/TRBV3-2 ASSQDGTGGDEQY
10 TRBJ1-1 TRBV2 ASKRVNTEAF
17 TRBJ1-2 TRBV7-2 ASSSTRGGFGTQGHGYT
13 TRBJ1-4 TRBV5-1 ASSLTTQGEEKLF
11 TRBJ2-2 TRBV27 ASSSFSTGELF
13 TRBJ2-1 TRBV2 ASSGGRGTYNEQF
15 TRBJ1-4 TRBV14 ASSQGNGEGTHEKLF
11 TRBJ1-1 TRBV2 ASSEGEDTEAF